The clone carrying this TCR beta chain was counted ten times or more. Its antigen is as yet unknown. V dropped 1 base and J dropped 3 bases, with 7 bases sitting between them. This CDR3 contains 13 residues. CDR1 is MGHRA, CDR2 YSYEKL, per germline. TCRdb recomputed calls from the 5' RACE reads with MiXCR, one row per CDR3 protein. Here the sample spans about 55,000 distinct CDR3 sequences, approximately 4% being singletons. The sample belongs to a study of neurological immune-mediated disorders. Whole-study results and caveats: None of the CDR3 amino acid sequences of expanded clones were shared across subjects, and this suggested private repertoires in all groups.

V and J are TRBV4-1 and TRBJ2-7; tentatively, D is TRBD2 (6 bases). The sample comprised PBMCs. This TCR came from a man aged 45 to 65 with multiple sclerosis. The CDR3 DNA follows: TGCGCCAGCAGCCAAGCGCGGGGCTACGAGCAGTACTTC. This sequence encodes CASSQARGYEQYF.